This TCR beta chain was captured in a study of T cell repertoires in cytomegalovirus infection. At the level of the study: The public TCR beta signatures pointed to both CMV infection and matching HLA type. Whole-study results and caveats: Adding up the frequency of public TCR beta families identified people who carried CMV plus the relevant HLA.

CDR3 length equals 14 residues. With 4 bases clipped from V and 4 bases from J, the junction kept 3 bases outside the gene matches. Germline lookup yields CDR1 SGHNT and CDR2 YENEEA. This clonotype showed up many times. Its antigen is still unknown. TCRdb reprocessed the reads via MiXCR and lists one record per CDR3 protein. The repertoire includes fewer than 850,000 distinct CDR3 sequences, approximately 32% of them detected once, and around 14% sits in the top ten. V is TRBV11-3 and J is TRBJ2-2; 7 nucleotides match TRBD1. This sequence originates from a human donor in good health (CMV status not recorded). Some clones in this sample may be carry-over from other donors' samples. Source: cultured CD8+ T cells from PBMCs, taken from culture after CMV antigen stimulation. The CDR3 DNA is TGTGCCAGCAGCTCGGGACAGACCACCGGGGAGCTGTTTTTT. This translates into CASSSGQTTGELFF.